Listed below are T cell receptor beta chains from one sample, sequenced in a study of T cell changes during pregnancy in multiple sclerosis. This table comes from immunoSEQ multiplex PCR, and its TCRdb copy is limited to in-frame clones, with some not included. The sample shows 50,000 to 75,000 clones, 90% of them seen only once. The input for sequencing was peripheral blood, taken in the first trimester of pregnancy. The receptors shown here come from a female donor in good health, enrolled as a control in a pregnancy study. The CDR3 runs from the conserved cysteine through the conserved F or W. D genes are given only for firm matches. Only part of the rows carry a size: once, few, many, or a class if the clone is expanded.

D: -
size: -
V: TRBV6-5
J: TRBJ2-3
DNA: TGTGCCAGCAGCCGTAGCACAGATACGCAGTATTTT
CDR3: CASSRSTDTQYF

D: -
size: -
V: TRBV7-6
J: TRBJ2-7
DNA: TGTGCCAGCAGCTTAGGGGGACTTTCCGCCTACGAGCAGTACTTC
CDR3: CASSLGGLSAYEQYF

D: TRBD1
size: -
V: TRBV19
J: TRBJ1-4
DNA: TGTGCCAGTAGTTCCAAGGGGGGACAGGGGAGGGGAAAACTGTTTTTT
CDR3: CASSSKGGQGRGKLFF

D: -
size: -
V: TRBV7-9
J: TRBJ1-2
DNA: TGTGCCAGCAGCTCGACTGGGGGGAGCACCCATGGCTACACCTTC
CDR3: CASSSTGGSTHGYTF

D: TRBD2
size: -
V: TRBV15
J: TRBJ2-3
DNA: TGTGCCACCAGCAGAGATGAAGGCGGGAGGGTGCCAGATACGCAGTATTTT
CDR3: CATSRDEGGRVPDTQYF

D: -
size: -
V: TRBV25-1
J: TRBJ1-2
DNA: TGTGCCAGCAGTGACCCAAGGGCCGAGACAGCTAACTATGGCTACACCTTC
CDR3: CASSDPRAETANYGYTF

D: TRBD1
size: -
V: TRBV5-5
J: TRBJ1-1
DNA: TGTGCCAGCAGCTTGGACACAGGGGGAAACACTGAAGCTTTCTTT
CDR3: CASSLDTGGNTEAFF

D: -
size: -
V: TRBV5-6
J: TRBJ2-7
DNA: TGTGCCAGCAGCTTTGGCCAGCGGCAGTACTTC
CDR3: CASSFGQRQYF

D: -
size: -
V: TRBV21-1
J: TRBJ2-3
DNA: TGTGCCAGTCCTGGGGACAGGGGATTAGATACGCAGTATTTT
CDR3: CASPGDRGLDTQYF

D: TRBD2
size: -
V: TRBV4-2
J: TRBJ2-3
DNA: TGTGCCAGCAGCCGGACTAGGGGTAATGATGGTAATACGCAGTATTTT
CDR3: CASSRTRGNDGNTQYF

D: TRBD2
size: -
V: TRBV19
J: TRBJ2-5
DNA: TGTGCCAGTAGTATCCGGGGACTAGCGGGAGTAAAGACCCAGTACTTC
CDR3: CASSIRGLAGVKTQYF

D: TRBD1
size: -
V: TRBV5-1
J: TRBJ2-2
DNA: TGCGCCAGCAGCCCCGAAGGGACAGGGGGGACCGGGGAGCTGTTTTTT
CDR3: CASSPEGTGGTGELFF

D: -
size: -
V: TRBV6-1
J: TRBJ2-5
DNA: TGTGCCAGCAGGACAGGACAATTACAAGAGACCCAGTACTTC
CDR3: CASRTGQLQETQYF

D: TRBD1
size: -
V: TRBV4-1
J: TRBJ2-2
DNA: TGCGCCAGCAGCCTCCGGGACAGGGACACCGGGGAGCTGTTTTTT
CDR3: CASSLRDRDTGELFF

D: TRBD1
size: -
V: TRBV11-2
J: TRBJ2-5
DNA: TGTGCCAGCAGTCTGTCTCGACAGGGGGCTGGGGAGACCCAGTACTTC
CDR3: CASSLSRQGAGETQYF

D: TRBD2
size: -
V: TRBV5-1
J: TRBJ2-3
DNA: TGCGCCAGCAGCTCGAACCCAGCGGGAGCGGCGGATACGCAGTATTTT
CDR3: CASSSNPAGAADTQYF

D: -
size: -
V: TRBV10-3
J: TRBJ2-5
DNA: TGTGCCATCAGTGAGTCGAGAGGGGGAGAGACCCAGTACTTC
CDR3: CAISESRGGETQYF

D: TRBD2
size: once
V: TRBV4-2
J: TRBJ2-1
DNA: TGTGCCAGCAGCCAAGTAGCGGGAGGCAGGACGTACAATGAGCAGTTCTTC
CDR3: CASSQVAGGRTYNEQFF

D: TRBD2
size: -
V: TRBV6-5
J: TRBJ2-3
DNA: TGTGCCAGCGGCCGACTAGCGGGAGCGACAGATACGCAGTATTTT
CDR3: CASGRLAGATDTQYF

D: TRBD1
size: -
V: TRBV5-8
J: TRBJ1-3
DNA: TGTGCCAGCAGCTTGGCAGGGGGCGCGAACACCATATATTTT
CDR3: CASSLAGGANTIYF

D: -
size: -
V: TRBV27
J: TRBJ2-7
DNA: TGTGCCAGCAGTTTACAAACAGGAGCCTCCTACGAGCAGTACTTC
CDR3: CASSLQTGASYEQYF

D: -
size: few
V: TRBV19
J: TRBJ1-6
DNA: TGTGCCAGTAGATCGACCCCGGGGAATTCACCCCTCCACTTT
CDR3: CASRSTPGNSPLHF

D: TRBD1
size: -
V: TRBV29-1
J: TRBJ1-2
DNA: TGCAGCGTTGACCCAGACAGGGGCTATGGCTACACCTTC
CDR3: CSVDPDRGYGYTF

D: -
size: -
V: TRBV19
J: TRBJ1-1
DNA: TGTGCCAGTAGTAGACGGGGCACTGAAGCTTTCTTT
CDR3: CASSRRGTEAFF

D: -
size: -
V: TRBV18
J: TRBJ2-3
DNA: TGTGCCAGCTCACCAACACGTGACACCACCCCCATCAAGTATTTT
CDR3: CASSPTRDTTPIKYF

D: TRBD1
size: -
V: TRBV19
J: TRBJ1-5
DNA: TGTGCCAGTAGTATCCTCGGGACAGGGAATAGCAATCAGCCCCAGCATTTT
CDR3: CASSILGTGNSNQPQHF

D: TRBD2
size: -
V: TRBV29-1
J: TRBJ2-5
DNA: TGCAGCGTTGGACTCTTAGCGGGCCAAGAGACCCAGTACTTC
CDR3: CSVGLLAGQETQYF

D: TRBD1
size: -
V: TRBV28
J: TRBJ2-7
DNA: TGTGCCAGCAGTTTAGGGGACAGGGTCGAGCAGTACTTC
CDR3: CASSLGDRVEQYF

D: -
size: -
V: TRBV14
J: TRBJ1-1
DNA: TGTGCCAGCAGCCCGTTAGCGGACACTGAAGCTTTCTTT
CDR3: CASSPLADTEAFF

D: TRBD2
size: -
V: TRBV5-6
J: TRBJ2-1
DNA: TGTGCCAGCAGCCTCGGGGGGGGGCTCAATGAGCAGTTCTTC
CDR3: CASSLGGGLNEQFF

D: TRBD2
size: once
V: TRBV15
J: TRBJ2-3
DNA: TGTGCCACCAGCATAGGGAGGGCCACAGATACGCAGTATTTT
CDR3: CATSIGRATDTQYF

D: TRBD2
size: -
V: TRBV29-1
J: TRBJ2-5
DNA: TGCAGCGTGAGCGGGAGGGACCAAGAGACCCAGTACTTC
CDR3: CSVSGRDQETQYF

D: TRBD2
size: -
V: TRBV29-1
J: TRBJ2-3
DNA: TGCAGCGTTTCTCTTCTAGCGGGAGCGGATACGCAGTATTTT
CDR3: CSVSLLAGADTQYF

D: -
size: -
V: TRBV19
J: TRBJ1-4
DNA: TGTGCCAGTAGTATAGGCGGCGGCGGGGAACTGTTTTTT
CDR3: CASSIGGGGELFF

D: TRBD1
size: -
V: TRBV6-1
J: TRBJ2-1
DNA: TGTGCCAGCAGTAATAGGACAGGGCCGAATGAGCAGTTCTTC
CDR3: CASSNRTGPNEQFF

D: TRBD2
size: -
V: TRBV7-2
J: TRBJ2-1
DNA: TGTGCCAGCAGCCGGGACTATTCCTACAATGAGCAGTTCTTC
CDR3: CASSRDYSYNEQFF